Below are 7 T cell receptor beta chains sequenced from a single sample in a study of cytomegalovirus exposure and HLA in healthy donors. The PCR was carried out with 60 Vbeta primers and 13 Jbeta primers. Produced via immunoSEQ multiplex PCR; TCRdb's table is partial and in-frame only. The listing contains approximately 140,000 clones. Sequenced: PBMCs. The receptors originated from a woman in her fifties or sixties in good health and CMV-seronegative.

The CDR3 loop reads CASSLGGVNEQFF. The CDR3 coding sequence is TGTGCCAGCAGTCTGGGAGGGGTCAATGAGCAGTTCTTC. The V and J genes are TRBV6-5 and TRBJ2-1; 7 nucleotides align to TRBD2. The CDR3 extends over 13 amino acids. Germline values: CDR1 MNHEY, CDR2 SVGAGI. The V gene end was trimmed by 5 bases and the J gene end by 6 bases; junction bases not matched to a gene: 4.

The J gene is TRBJ2-5, the V gene TRBV18, with D tentatively TRBD2 (6 bases). The CDR3 covers 14 residues. V dropped 3 bases and J dropped 4 bases, with 12 bases sitting between them. Germline V gives CDR1 KGHSH, CDR2 LQKENI. This CDR3 is CASSPSEGGETQYF. CDR3 sequence (DNA): TGTGCCAGCTCACCGAGCGAGGGAGGAGAGACCCAGTACTTC.

Here the CDR3 reads CASSLGGTFRYTF. CDR3 nucleotides: TGTGCCAGCAGCTTAGGGGGGACATTTCGCTACACCTTC. J is TRBJ1-2 and V is TRBV7-9; a weak D match, TRBD1 (6 bases). Trimming left V 1 base short and J 9 bases short, with 12 bases between. Germline V lookup: CDR1 SEHNR, CDR2 FQNEAQ (reference sequence). CDR3 length: 13 residues.

V is TRBV28 and J is TRBJ2-5; 10 bases match TRBD1. J gave up 4 bases and V 5 bases, and 7 bases lay outside the gene matches. This CDR3 has 15 residues. Germline loops: CDR1 MDHEN, CDR2 SYDVKM. The CDR3 coding sequence is TGTGCCAGCAGTCCCCTGGGACAGGGGAGAGAGACCCAGTACTTC. Amino acids: CASSPLGQGRETQYF.

In DNA, the CDR3 is TGTGCCAGCAGCCCCATAGGACAGGGGGCGCGGGGGGCCAACGTCCTGACTTTC. Its translation: CASSPIGQGARGANVLTF. The chain employs TRBV7-8 and TRBJ2-6, with TRBD1 matching over 11 bases. Germline V gives CDR1 SGHVS, CDR2 FQNEAQ. Trimming removed 5 bases from V and 4 bases from J; junction bases left unmatched: 10. This CDR3 comprises 18 residues. The full variable domain, with the rest looked up from reference TRBV7-8 and TRBJ2-6, is GAGVSQSPRYKVAKRGQDVALRCDPISGHVSLFWYQQALGQGPEFLTYFQNEAQLDKSGLPSDRFFAERPEGSVSTLKIQRTQQEDSAVYLCASSPIGQGARGANVLTFGAGSRLTVL.

The chain links TRBV5-6 to TRBJ1-1, with D perhaps TRBD1 (5 bases). Germline loops: CDR1 SGHDT, CDR2 YYEEEE. CDR3 length: 13 residues. Trimming left V 3 bases short and J 4 bases short, with 10 bases between. The CDR3 region has the DNA TGTGCCAGCAGCTGGGGCGGGGGCACTGAAGCTTTCTTT. This gives the protein CASSWGGGTEAFF. Combining the CDR3 with reference TRBV5-6 and TRBJ1-1 gives the whole variable domain DAGVTQSPTHLIKTRGQQVTLRCSPKSGHDTVSWYQQALGQGPQFIFQYYEEEERQRGNFPDRFSGHQFPNYSSELNVNALLLGDSALYLCASSWGGGTEAFFGQGTRLTVV.

The chain employs TRBV27 and TRBJ2-7; the D gene is possibly TRBD2 (5 bases). Germline V gives CDR1 MNHEY, CDR2 SMNVEV (reference sequence). Deletions cut 4 bases from V and 2 bases from J, with 15 bases between. The CDR3 is 15 amino acids. CDR3: CASSSRLQGAYEQYF. CDR3 in DNA: TGTGCCAGCAGTTCGAGACTACAAGGCGCCTACGAGCAGTACTTC.